The rows below give T cell receptor beta chains drawn from one sample of a study of blood T cells in healthy people across ages. TCRdb passed the 5' RACE reads through MiXCR, listing each CDR3 protein once. The sample holds 650,000 to 800,000 distinct CDR3 sequences, over 40% seen once. Sequenced material: blood. These receptors all come from a woman over 75 in good health. Each CDR3 is given with its conserved first and last residue. The order of the fields is D gene, V gene, J gene, clone size, CDR3 DNA, CDR3 protein. D genes are given only for firm matches. Clone size is stated in some rows and not others, as once, few, many or a class when expanded.

D gene: TRBD2; V gene: TRBV12-3/TRBV12-4; J gene: TRBJ2-3; clone size: NA; CDR3 DNA: TGTGCCAGCAGGTTCAGCGGGGGGGTGGCAGATACGCAGTATTTT; CDR3 protein: CASRFSGGVADTQYF
D gene: NA; V gene: TRBV11-2; J gene: TRBJ1-1; clone size: NA; CDR3 DNA: TGTGCCAGCAGCTTAATGGCAGGGTGGGGTGAAGCTTTCTTT; CDR3 protein: CASSLMAGWGEAFF
D gene: NA; V gene: TRBV7-7; J gene: TRBJ1-6; clone size: NA; CDR3 DNA: TGTGCCAGCAGCCCCGTGGACCGAGACAAGAGCTCCTATAATTCACCCCTCCACTTT; CDR3 protein: CASSPVDRDKSSYNSPLHF
D gene: NA; V gene: TRBV7-2; J gene: TRBJ2-7; clone size: NA; CDR3 DNA: TGTGCCAGCAGCAAAGCCGCCTACGAGCAGTACTTC; CDR3 protein: CASSKAAYEQYF
D gene: TRBD2; V gene: TRBV28; J gene: TRBJ2-2; clone size: few; CDR3 DNA: TGTGCCAGCAGTTCACTAGCGGGAGTTTATACCGGGGAGCTGTTTTTT; CDR3 protein: CASSSLAGVYTGELFF
D gene: NA; V gene: TRBV7-9; J gene: TRBJ2-7; clone size: NA; CDR3 DNA: TGTGCCAGCAGCTTACGAGAGTCCCCCTACGAGCAGTACTTC; CDR3 protein: CASSLRESPYEQYF
D gene: NA; V gene: TRBV7-9; J gene: TRBJ2-1; clone size: many; CDR3 DNA: TGTGCCAGCAGCTATCTTCGAGGCCCTTACAATGAGCAGTTCTTC; CDR3 protein: CASSYLRGPYNEQFF
D gene: TRBD1; V gene: TRBV18; J gene: TRBJ2-1; clone size: once; CDR3 DNA: TGTGCCAGCTCACCGCAGACAGGGTCCGATGAGCAGTTCTTC; CDR3 protein: CASSPQTGSDEQFF
D gene: TRBD2; V gene: TRBV7-8; J gene: TRBJ2-7; clone size: NA; CDR3 DNA: TGTGCCAGCAGCTTAGTGCGGGGGAGCTCCTACAATGAGCAGTACTTC; CDR3 protein: CASSLVRGSSYNEQYF
D gene: NA; V gene: TRBV6-2/TRBV6-3; J gene: TRBJ1-1; clone size: many; CDR3 DNA: TGTGCCACCGCGGAGGGCAAGGGCGAAGCTTTCTTT; CDR3 protein: CATAEGKGEAFF
D gene: NA; V gene: TRBV5-1; J gene: TRBJ2-1; clone size: many; CDR3 DNA: TGCGCCAGCAGCTTCATTCCGGGACCCGTCAATGAGCAGTTCTTC; CDR3 protein: CASSFIPGPVNEQFF
D gene: NA; V gene: TRBV12-3/TRBV12-4; J gene: TRBJ1-6; clone size: NA; CDR3 DNA: TGTGCCAGCAGTTTGATTCAGGCAGGAGGATCACCCCTCCACTTT; CDR3 protein: CASSLIQAGGSPLHF
D gene: TRBD1; V gene: TRBV20-1; J gene: TRBJ2-1; clone size: NA; CDR3 DNA: TGCAGTGCTAGAGATTTAGCCGGACAGGGAGGCAATGAGCAGTTCTTC; CDR3 protein: CSARDLAGQGGNEQFF
D gene: NA; V gene: TRBV29-1; J gene: TRBJ2-3; clone size: few; CDR3 DNA: TGCAGCGTTGAAGGTTGGTCACTAGGAGATACGCAGTATTTT; CDR3 protein: CSVEGWSLGDTQYF
D gene: TRBD1; V gene: TRBV30; J gene: TRBJ2-7; clone size: NA; CDR3 DNA: TGTGCCTGGAGTGGTGACAGGGATTACGAGCAGTACTTC; CDR3 protein: CAWSGDRDYEQYF
D gene: TRBD1; V gene: TRBV6-2/TRBV6-3; J gene: TRBJ1-2; clone size: many; CDR3 DNA: TGTGCCAGCAGTGGGGACAGCCTCTACTATGGCTACACCTTC; CDR3 protein: CASSGDSLYYGYTF
D gene: TRBD2; V gene: TRBV18; J gene: TRBJ2-3; clone size: few; CDR3 DNA: TGTGCCAGCTCCCAGTTAGCGGGGCGGACAGATACGCAGTATTTT; CDR3 protein: CASSQLAGRTDTQYF
D gene: NA; V gene: TRBV12-3/TRBV12-4; J gene: TRBJ2-4; clone size: NA; CDR3 DNA: TGTGCCAGCAGTAAACTGGACATTCAGTACTTC; CDR3 protein: CASSKLDIQYF
D gene: NA; V gene: TRBV9; J gene: TRBJ2-5; clone size: NA; CDR3 DNA: TGTGCCAGCAGCGTAGTAGGATTCGAGGAGACCCAGTACTTC; CDR3 protein: CASSVVGFEETQYF
D gene: NA; V gene: TRBV6-2/TRBV6-3; J gene: TRBJ1-5; clone size: NA; CDR3 DNA: TGTGCCAGCAGTCCGCGGACGGTTAACAATCAGCCCCAGCATTTT; CDR3 protein: CASSPRTVNNQPQHF
D gene: TRBD2; V gene: TRBV29-1; J gene: TRBJ2-2; clone size: NA; CDR3 DNA: TGCAGCGTTGACGGCAGGGAGGGCACCGGGGAGCTGTTTTTT; CDR3 protein: CSVDGREGTGELFF
D gene: NA; V gene: TRBV12-3/TRBV12-4; J gene: TRBJ1-5; clone size: NA; CDR3 DNA: TGTGCCAGCAGTGTAAAAGGGGGTCAGCCCCAGCATTTT; CDR3 protein: CASSVKGGQPQHF
D gene: NA; V gene: TRBV4-1; J gene: TRBJ2-1; clone size: once; CDR3 DNA: TGCGCCAGCAGCCAAGTCGGGCTGCACAATGAGCAGTTCTTC; CDR3 protein: CASSQVGLHNEQFF
D gene: NA; V gene: TRBV12-3/TRBV12-4; J gene: TRBJ2-3; clone size: many; CDR3 DNA: TGTGCCAGCAGCACCTCCGGAGGTTGGCAGTATTTT; CDR3 protein: CASSTSGGWQYF
D gene: NA; V gene: TRBV21-1; J gene: TRBJ2-4; clone size: NA; CDR3 DNA: TGTGCCAGCAATGTCTTGCCCAAATTCTCCCTAGCGGAGGGGTTGGACATTCAGTACTTC; CDR3 protein: CASNVLPKFSLAEGLDIQYF
D gene: NA; V gene: TRBV7-2; J gene: TRBJ2-5; clone size: NA; CDR3 DNA: TGTGCCAGCAGCCTGTTATGGAGTGAGACCCAGTACTTC; CDR3 protein: CASSLLWSETQYF
D gene: NA; V gene: TRBV27; J gene: TRBJ2-3; clone size: few; CDR3 DNA: TGTGCCAGCAGTTTGGCCCGGTTTGGCACAGATACGCAGTATTTT; CDR3 protein: CASSLARFGTDTQYF
D gene: NA; V gene: TRBV12-3/TRBV12-4; J gene: TRBJ1-2; clone size: NA; CDR3 DNA: TGTGCCAGCAGCCAAATTGGACGAACTAACTATGGCTACACCTTC; CDR3 protein: CASSQIGRTNYGYTF
D gene: NA; V gene: TRBV12-3/TRBV12-4; J gene: TRBJ2-7; clone size: NA; CDR3 DNA: TGTGCCAGCAGAGGGGACGGATACTACGAGCAGTACTTC; CDR3 protein: CASRGDGYYEQYF
D gene: TRBD2; V gene: TRBV27; J gene: TRBJ2-1; clone size: NA; CDR3 DNA: TGTGCCAGCAGTTCAAATACATTTGGGGGGGGTGAGCAGTTCTTC; CDR3 protein: CASSSNTFGGGEQFF
D gene: NA; V gene: TRBV11-2; J gene: TRBJ1-2; clone size: NA; CDR3 DNA: TGTGCCAGCACCGAGACAGGAATCTTTGGCTACACCTTC; CDR3 protein: CASTETGIFGYTF
D gene: NA; V gene: TRBV28; J gene: TRBJ2-5; clone size: NA; CDR3 DNA: TGTGCCAGCAGGCCCCTCGCGCATGAGCAGTACTTC; CDR3 protein: CASRPLAHEQYF
D gene: NA; V gene: TRBV27; J gene: TRBJ1-2; clone size: NA; CDR3 DNA: TGTGCCAGCAAAAAAGCCGGGCAGAACATGAGGCTCTATGGCTACACCTTC; CDR3 protein: CASKKAGQNMRLYGYTF
D gene: NA; V gene: TRBV29-1; J gene: TRBJ2-1; clone size: many; CDR3 DNA: TGCAGCGTTGAAGATTCGCCTCGGGAGTTCTTC; CDR3 protein: CSVEDSPREFF
D gene: TRBD2; V gene: TRBV11-2; J gene: TRBJ2-1; clone size: NA; CDR3 DNA: TGTGCCAGCAAATCGACCGCCAGGACTAGCGGGGGTTACAATGAGCGGTTCTTC; CDR3 protein: CASKSTARTSGGYNERFF
D gene: TRBD2; V gene: TRBV15; J gene: TRBJ2-3; clone size: NA; CDR3 DNA: TGTGCCACCAGCGGAAGGGGGATGAAAGCGGGAGTCGCAGATACGCAGTATTTT; CDR3 protein: CATSGRGMKAGVADTQYF
D gene: NA; V gene: TRBV3-1; J gene: TRBJ2-7; clone size: NA; CDR3 DNA: TGTGCCAGCAGCCAAGATGGCGGGTTCTACGAGCAGTACTTC; CDR3 protein: CASSQDGGFYEQYF
D gene: NA; V gene: TRBV29-1; J gene: TRBJ2-3; clone size: many; CDR3 DNA: TGCAGCGCCTCACCTACCGGGGATACGCAGTATTTT; CDR3 protein: CSASPTGDTQYF
D gene: NA; V gene: TRBV12-3/TRBV12-4; J gene: TRBJ2-7; clone size: NA; CDR3 DNA: TGTGCCAGCAGTACGGGACTTGGAGGGAACGAGCAGTACTTC; CDR3 protein: CASSTGLGGNEQYF
D gene: NA; V gene: TRBV7-2; J gene: TRBJ1-2; clone size: few; CDR3 DNA: TGTGCCAGCAGGTCCCTCCCGGGGTTGGATGGCTACACCTTC; CDR3 protein: CASRSLPGLDGYTF
D gene: NA; V gene: TRBV7-3; J gene: TRBJ2-7; clone size: NA; CDR3 DNA: TGTGCCAGCAGCTCGAAGATGCAGGGTATCGGAGTCTGGAAGTACTTC; CDR3 protein: CASSSKMQGIGVWKYF
D gene: TRBD2; V gene: TRBV6-2/TRBV6-3; J gene: TRBJ2-3; clone size: few; CDR3 DNA: TGTGCCAGCAGTTCCTTTCTAGCGGGAGCCACAGATACGCAGTATTTT; CDR3 protein: CASSSFLAGATDTQYF
D gene: NA; V gene: TRBV5-6; J gene: TRBJ2-1; clone size: few; CDR3 DNA: TGTGCCAGCAGTTTCTTTGCGGGGGCGGCTAATGAGCAGTTCTTC; CDR3 protein: CASSFFAGAANEQFF
D gene: NA; V gene: TRBV29-1; J gene: TRBJ2-1; clone size: few; CDR3 DNA: TGCAGCGGAAGGGGGCCAGCCTGGGGGGATGAGCGGTTCTTC; CDR3 protein: CSGRGPAWGDERFF
D gene: NA; V gene: TRBV20-1; J gene: TRBJ2-3; clone size: many; CDR3 DNA: TGCAGTCTTCAAGGCACAGATACGCAGTATTTT; CDR3 protein: CSLQGTDTQYF